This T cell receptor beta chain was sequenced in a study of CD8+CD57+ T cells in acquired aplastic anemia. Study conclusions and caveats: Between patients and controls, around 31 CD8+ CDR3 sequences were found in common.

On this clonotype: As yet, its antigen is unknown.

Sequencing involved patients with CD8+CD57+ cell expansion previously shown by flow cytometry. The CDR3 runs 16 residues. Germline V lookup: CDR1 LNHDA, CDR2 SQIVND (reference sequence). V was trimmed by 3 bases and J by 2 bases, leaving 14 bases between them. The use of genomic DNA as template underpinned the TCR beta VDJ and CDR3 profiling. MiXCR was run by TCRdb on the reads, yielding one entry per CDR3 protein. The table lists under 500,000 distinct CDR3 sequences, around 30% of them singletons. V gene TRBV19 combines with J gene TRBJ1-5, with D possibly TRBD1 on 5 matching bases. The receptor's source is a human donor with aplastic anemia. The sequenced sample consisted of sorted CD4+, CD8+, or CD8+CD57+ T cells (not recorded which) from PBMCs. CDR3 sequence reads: CASSIKGRAGNQPQHF. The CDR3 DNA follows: TGTGCCAGTAGTATTAAAGGCAGGGCTGGCAATCAGCCCCAGCATTTT.